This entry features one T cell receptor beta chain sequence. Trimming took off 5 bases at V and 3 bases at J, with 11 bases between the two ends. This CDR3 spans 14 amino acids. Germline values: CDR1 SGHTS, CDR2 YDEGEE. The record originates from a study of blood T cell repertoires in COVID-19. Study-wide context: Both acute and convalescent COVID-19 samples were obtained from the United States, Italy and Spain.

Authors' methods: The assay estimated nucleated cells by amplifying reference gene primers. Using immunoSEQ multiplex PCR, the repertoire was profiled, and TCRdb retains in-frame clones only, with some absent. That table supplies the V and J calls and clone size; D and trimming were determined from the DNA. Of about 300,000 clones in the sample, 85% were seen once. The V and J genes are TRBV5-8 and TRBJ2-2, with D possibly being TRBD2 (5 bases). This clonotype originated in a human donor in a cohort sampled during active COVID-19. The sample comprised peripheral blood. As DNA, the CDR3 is TGTGCCAGCAGTGGACGGGGATACACCGGGGAGCTGTTTTTT. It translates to CASSGRGYTGELFF.